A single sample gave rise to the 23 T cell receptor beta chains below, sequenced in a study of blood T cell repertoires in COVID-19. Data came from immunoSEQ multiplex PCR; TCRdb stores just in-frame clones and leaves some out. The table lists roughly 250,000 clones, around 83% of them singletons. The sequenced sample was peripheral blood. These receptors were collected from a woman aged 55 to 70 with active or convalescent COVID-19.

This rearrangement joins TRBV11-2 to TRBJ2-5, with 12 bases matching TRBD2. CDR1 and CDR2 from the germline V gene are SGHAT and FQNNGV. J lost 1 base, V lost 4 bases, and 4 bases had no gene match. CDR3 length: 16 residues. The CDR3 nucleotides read TGTGCCAGCAGCTCACTAGCGGGGGGCCCCCAAGAGACCCAGTACTTC. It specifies CASSSLAGGPQETQYF.

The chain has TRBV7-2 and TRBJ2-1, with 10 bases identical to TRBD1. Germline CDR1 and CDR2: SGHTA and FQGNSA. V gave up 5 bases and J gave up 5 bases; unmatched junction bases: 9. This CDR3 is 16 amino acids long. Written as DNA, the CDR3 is TGTGCCAGCAGCCGTGGGACAGGGGACGGTCACAATGAGCAGTTCTTC. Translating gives CASSRGTGDGHNEQFF.

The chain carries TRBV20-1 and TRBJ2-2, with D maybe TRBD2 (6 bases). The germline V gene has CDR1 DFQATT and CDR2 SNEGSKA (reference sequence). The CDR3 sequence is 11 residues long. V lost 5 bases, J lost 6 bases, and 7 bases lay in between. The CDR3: CSAPGAGELFF. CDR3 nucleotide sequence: TGCAGTGCTCCGGGGGCCGGGGAGCTGTTTTTT.

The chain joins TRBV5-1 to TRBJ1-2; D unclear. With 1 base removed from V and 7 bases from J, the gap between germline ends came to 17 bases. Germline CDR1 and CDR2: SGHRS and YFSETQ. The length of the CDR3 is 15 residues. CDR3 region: CASSLSRGASGGYTF. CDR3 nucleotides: TGCGCCAGCAGCTTGTCTCGGGGAGCGTCTGGTGGCTACACCTTC.

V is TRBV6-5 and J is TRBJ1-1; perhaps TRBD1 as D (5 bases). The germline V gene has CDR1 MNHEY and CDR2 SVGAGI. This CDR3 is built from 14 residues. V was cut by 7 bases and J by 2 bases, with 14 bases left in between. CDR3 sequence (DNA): TGTGCCAGCACGTTGTACAGGCCCAACACTGAAGCTTTCTTT. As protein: CASTLYRPNTEAFF.

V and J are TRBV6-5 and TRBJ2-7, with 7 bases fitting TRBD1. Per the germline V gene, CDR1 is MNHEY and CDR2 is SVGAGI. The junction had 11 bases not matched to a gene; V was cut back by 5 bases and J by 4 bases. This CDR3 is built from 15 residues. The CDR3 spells CASSRRQGVEYEQYF. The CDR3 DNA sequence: TGTGCCAGCAGTAGGCGGCAGGGGGTTGAATACGAGCAGTACTTC.

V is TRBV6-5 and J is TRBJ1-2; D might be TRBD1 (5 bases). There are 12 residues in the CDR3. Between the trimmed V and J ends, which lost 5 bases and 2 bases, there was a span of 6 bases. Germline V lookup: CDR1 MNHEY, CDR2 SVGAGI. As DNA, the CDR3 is TGTGCCAGCAGTACAGGCAACTATGGCTACACCTTC. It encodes CASSTGNYGYTF.

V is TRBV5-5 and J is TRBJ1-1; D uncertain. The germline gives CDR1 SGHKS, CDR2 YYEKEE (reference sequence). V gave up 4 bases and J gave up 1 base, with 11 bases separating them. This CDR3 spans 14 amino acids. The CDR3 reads CASSPGSQNTEAFF. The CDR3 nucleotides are TGTGCCAGCAGCCCCGGTTCTCAGAACACTGAAGCTTTCTTT.

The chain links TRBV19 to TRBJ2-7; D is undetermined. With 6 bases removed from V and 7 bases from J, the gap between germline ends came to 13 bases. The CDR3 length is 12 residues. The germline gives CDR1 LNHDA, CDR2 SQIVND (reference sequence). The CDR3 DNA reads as TGTGCCAGTAGCCCTACGTCGAGGGAGCAGTACTTC. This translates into CASSPTSREQYF.

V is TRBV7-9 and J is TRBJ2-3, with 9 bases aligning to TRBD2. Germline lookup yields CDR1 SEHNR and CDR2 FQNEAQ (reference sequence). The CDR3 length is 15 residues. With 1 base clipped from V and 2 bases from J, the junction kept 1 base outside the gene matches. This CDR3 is CASSLVAGATDTQYF. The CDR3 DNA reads TGTGCCAGCAGCTTAGTAGCGGGGGCCACAGATACGCAGTATTTT.

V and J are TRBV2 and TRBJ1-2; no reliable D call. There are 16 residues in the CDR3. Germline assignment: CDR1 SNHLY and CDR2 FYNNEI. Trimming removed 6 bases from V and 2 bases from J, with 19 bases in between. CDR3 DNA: TGTGCCAGCAGCCTCCGCGACGGACTCCCCAACTATGGCTACACCTTC. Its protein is CASSLRDGLPNYGYTF.

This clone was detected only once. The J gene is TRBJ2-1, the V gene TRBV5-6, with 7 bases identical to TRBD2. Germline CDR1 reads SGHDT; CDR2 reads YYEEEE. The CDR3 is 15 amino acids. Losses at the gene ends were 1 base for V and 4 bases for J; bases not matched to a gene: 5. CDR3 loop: CASSLWASGYNEQFF. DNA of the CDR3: TGTGCCAGCAGCTTGTGGGCTAGCGGATACAATGAGCAGTTCTTC.

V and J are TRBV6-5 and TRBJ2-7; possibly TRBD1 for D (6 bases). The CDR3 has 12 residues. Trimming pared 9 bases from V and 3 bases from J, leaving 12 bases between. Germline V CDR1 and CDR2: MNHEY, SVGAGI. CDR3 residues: CASKQGFYEQYF. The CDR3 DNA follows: TGTGCCAGTAAACAGGGTTTCTACGAGCAGTACTTC.

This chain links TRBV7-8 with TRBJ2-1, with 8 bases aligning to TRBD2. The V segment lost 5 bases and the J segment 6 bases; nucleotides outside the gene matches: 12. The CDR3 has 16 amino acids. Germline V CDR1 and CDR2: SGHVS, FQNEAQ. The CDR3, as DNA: TGTGCCAGCAGCCTCGTGTCGGGGGGGCCATTCAATGAGCAGTTCTTC. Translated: CASSLVSGGPFNEQFF.

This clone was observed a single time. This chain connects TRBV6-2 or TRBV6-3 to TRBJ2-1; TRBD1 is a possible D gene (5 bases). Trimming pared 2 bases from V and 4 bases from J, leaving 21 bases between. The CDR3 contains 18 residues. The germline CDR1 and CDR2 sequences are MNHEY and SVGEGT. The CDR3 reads CASSYSHANPGFYNEQFF. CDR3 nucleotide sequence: TGTGCCAGCAGTTACAGCCATGCCAACCCAGGGTTTTACAATGAGCAGTTCTTC.

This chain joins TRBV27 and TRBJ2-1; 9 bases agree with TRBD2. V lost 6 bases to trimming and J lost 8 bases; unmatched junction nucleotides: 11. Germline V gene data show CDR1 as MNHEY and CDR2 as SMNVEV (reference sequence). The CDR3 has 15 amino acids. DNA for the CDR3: TGTGCCAGCAGCCTTTCGCGGGGGGGCTTCCATGAGCAGTTCTTC. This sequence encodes CASSLSRGGFHEQFF.

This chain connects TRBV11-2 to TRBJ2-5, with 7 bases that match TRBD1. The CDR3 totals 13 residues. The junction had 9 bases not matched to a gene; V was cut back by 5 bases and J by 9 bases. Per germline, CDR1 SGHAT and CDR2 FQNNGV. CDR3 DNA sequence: TGTGCCAGCAGCATCGACAGGGCGCGGGCCCAGTACTTC. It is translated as CASSIDRARAQYF.

For the CDR3, the DNA is TGTGCCAGCAGCCGACAGGGGATTCGCACAGATACGCAGTATTTT. Its protein product is CASSRQGIRTDTQYF. V is TRBV5-4 and J is TRBJ2-3; 8 nucleotides agree with TRBD1. This CDR3 contains 15 residues. Trimming at V came to 4 bases and at J to 1 base, leaving 5 bases not matched to a gene. Germline V gene sequence: CDR1 SGHNT, CDR2 YYREEE (reference sequence).

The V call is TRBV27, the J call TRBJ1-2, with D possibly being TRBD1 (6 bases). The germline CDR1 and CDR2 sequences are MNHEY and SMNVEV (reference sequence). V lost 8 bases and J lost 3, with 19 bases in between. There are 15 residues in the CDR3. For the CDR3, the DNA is TGTGCCAGCTCCCCTGTCGGACAGAGGTACTATGGCTACACCTTC. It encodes CASSPVGQRYYGYTF.

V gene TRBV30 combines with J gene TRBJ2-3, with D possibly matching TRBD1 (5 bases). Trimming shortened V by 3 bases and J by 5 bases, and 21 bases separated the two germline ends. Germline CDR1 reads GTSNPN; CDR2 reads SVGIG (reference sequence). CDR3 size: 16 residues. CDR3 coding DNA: TGTGCCTGGAGCCCCAAGGAGCAGCTTCAGGGAGATACGCAGTATTTT. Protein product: CAWSPKEQLQGDTQYF.

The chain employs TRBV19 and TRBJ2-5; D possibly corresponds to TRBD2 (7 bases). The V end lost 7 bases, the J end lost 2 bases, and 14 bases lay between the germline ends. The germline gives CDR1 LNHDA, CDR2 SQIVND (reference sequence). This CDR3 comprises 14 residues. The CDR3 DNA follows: TGTGCCAGTAACAAGGGGAGGGGGCAAGAGACCCAGTACTTC. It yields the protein CASNKGRGQETQYF.

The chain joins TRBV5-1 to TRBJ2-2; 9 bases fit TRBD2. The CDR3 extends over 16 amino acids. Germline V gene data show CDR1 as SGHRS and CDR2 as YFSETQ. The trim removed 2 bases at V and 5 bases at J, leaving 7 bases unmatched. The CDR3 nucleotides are TGCGCCAGCAGCTTTAGCGGGGGCCTAGGGACCGGGGAGCTGTTTTTT. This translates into CASSFSGGLGTGELFF.

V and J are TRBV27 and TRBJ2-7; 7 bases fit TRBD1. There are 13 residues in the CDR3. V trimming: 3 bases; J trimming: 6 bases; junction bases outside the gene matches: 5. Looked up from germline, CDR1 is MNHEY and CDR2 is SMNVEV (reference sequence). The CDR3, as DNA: TGTGCCAGCAGTTTTAGGGACAGTCGCGAGCAGTACTTC. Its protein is CASSFRDSREQYF.